This T cell receptor (beta chain) is from a study of blood T cells in healthy people across ages. The sample holds a few counts of this clonotype. With a J-beta primer mix and a sample-barcoded 5' primer, a second PCR ran roughly 6 to 11 cycles. TCRdb re-derived calls from the 5' RACE reads in MiXCR, one entry per CDR3 protein. Of just under 750,000 distinct CDR3 sequences listed, about 20% were seen once; the top ten hold around a fifth. V shed 5 bases and J shed 11 bases, with 21 bases lying between them. Per germline, CDR1 MNHEY and CDR2 SVGAGI. This CDR3 contains 14 residues. The clonotype comes from a man between 65 and 85 years old in good health. Sequencing was done on a sample of blood. V usage is TRBV6-5 and J usage is TRBJ1-1, with a possible D match to TRBD1 (5 bases). CDR3 region: CASSRGFPDPRAFF. The CDR3 nucleotides read TGTGCCAGCAGTAGGGGTTTCCCCGACCCCAGGGCTTTCTTT.